This TCR beta chain was recorded in a study of CD8 T cells in ankylosing spondylitis. General observations from the study: Seemingly distinctive of ankylosing spondylitis blood was a TCR beta motif formed by eight highly homologous variants. Earlier authors reported some of these motif variants in reactive arthritis synovial fluid and blood. CD8+ by phenotype, disease-linked clones were relatively rare in peripheral blood.

Quantitative 5'-RACE with molecular barcodes was used to make the TCR beta libraries. TCRdb passed the 5' RACE reads through MiXCR, listing each CDR3 protein once. The data hold 500,000 to 650,000 distinct CDR3 sequences, with roughly 5.3% observed a single time. This clonotype was seen many times. Its specificity is unknown. CDR1 and CDR2 from the germline V gene are SGHAT and FQDESV (reference sequence). V lost 5 bases to trimming and J lost 3 bases, with 16 bases between them. The CDR3 length is 16 residues. The sequenced sample consisted of blood, either unsorted or a sorted T cell fraction (not recorded which). The V gene is TRBV11-1, the J gene TRBJ2-2; D possibly corresponds to TRBD2 (6 bases). The sequence derives from a male donor with ankylosing spondylitis. CDR3 amino acids: CASSHHSGKDTGELFF. Written as DNA, the CDR3 is TGTGCCAGCAGCCATCATAGCGGAAAGGACACCGGGGAGCTGTTTTTT.